The 30 T cell receptor beta chains given below trace back to one sample, sequenced in a study of cytomegalovirus exposure and HLA in healthy donors. The PCR used 60 Vbeta and 13 Jbeta primers. Repertoires were generated with immunoSEQ multiplex PCR, while TCRdb's copy carries only in-frame clones and drops some. This sample has under 35,000 clones, with roughly two fifths found just once. Material: PBMCs. These receptors all come from a woman aged 45-60 years in good health and CMV-seronegative.

The J gene is TRBJ2-7, the V gene TRBV7-8; 8 bases are shared with TRBD2. J lost 6 bases, V lost 1 base, and 5 bases had no gene match. Germline CDR1 SGHVS, CDR2 FQNEAQ. There are 14 residues in the CDR3. CDR3 sequence (DNA): TGTGCCAGCAGCTTAGTGGTAGCGGGGAGCGAGCAGTACTTC. This translates into CASSLVVAGSEQYF.

In this sample, this clone turned up a few times. V and J are TRBV5-4 and TRBJ2-5, with D perhaps matching TRBD2 (5 bases). The V end was cut by 0 bases, the J end by 1 base, with 10 bases between. Germline lookup yields CDR1 SGHNT and CDR2 YYREEE (reference sequence). This CDR3 has 15 amino acids. CDR3 coding DNA: TGTGCCAGCAGCTTGGCAGCGGTGAGCCAAGAGACCCAGTACTTC. This gives the protein CASSLAAVSQETQYF.

This sequence joins TRBV19 and TRBJ2-4, with 7 bases matching TRBD2. With 7 bases clipped from V and 6 bases from J, the junction kept 12 bases outside the gene matches. This CDR3 contains 15 residues. The germline V gene has CDR1 LNHDA and CDR2 SQIVND (reference sequence). The CDR3 sequence is CASNSPGLVANIQYF. The CDR3 bases are TGTGCCAGTAATTCTCCCGGACTAGTTGCAAACATTCAGTACTTC.

The rearrangement joins TRBV5-4 to TRBJ1-6; 8 bases align to TRBD1. Trimming at V came to 0 bases and at J to 13 bases, leaving 6 bases not matched to a gene. Germline V gene data show CDR1 as SGHNT and CDR2 as YYREEE (reference sequence). This CDR3 region has 14 residues. CDR3 amino acids: CASSLDRGEEPLHF. CDR3 bases: TGTGCCAGCAGCTTGGACAGGGGGGAAGAGCCCCTCCACTTT.

This clone was seen only a few times. The CDR3 here is CASSQDPRGSSGRVIGELFF. CDR3 coding DNA: TGCGCCAGCAGCCAAGATCCTCGGGGGTCTAGCGGGAGAGTAATCGGGGAGCTGTTTTTT. The chain combines TRBV4-1 with TRBJ2-2, with 10 bases matching TRBD2. V lost 0 bases, J lost 7 bases, and 17 bases stayed unmatched. The length of the CDR3 is 20 residues. Germline CDR1 is MGHRA and CDR2 is YSYEKL.

A few counts support this clone. The rearrangement uses TRBV5-1 and TRBJ1-1, with D possibly TRBD1 on 6 matching bases. Deletions cut 5 bases from V and 1 base from J, with 15 bases between. Germline V gene data show CDR1 as SGHRS and CDR2 as YFSETQ. The length of the CDR3 is 15 residues. The CDR3 here is CASRDHPDRNTEAFF. The CDR3 DNA reads TGCGCCAGCAGAGACCACCCGGACAGGAACACTGAAGCTTTCTTT.

This clone was counted between two and nine times. The chain links TRBV6-6 to TRBJ1-3, with 7 bases fitting TRBD1. The junction had 3 bases not matched to a gene; V was cut back by 7 bases and J by 0 bases. This CDR3 contains 14 residues. CDR1 is MNHNY and CDR2 is SVGAGI in the germline V gene (reference sequence). CDR3 coding DNA: TGTGCCAGCAACTGGGACAGCTCTGGAAACACCATATATTTT. Encoded protein: CASNWDSSGNTIYF.

This clone was recorded only once. The gene calls are TRBV14 and TRBJ2-2; tentative D call: TRBD2 (5 bases). Between the trimmed V and J ends, which lost 1 base and 0 bases, there was a span of 6 bases. Germline loops: CDR1 SGHDN, CDR2 FVKESK. The length of the CDR3 is 15 residues. This chain's CDR3 is CASSQGSANTGELFF. In nucleotides, the CDR3 is TGTGCCAGCAGCCAAGGTAGCGCGAACACCGGGGAGCTGTTTTTT.

This clone appeared a few times. Different DNA sequences within this sample yield the same CDR3. The V call is TRBV5-1, the J call TRBJ2-7; TRBD2 aligns across 12 bases. Unmatched junction bases numbered 4, after V lost 4 bases and J lost 2 bases. The germline V gene encodes CDR1 SGHRS and CDR2 YFSETQ. The CDR3 runs to 15 residues. The CDR3 loop is CASSTTSGGPYEQYF. The CDR3 DNA follows: TGCGCCAGCAGCACCACTAGCGGGGGGCCCTACGAGCAGTACTTC.

This clone turned up a few times. The gene calls are TRBV5-1 and TRBJ1-4; a weak D match, TRBD1 (6 bases). The V gene lost 4 bases and the J gene lost 0 bases, with 7 bases spanning the gap. CDR1 and CDR2 (germline): SGHRS, YFSETQ. The CDR3 runs to 14 residues. The CDR3 bases are TGCGCCAGCAGCACAGGGTCAACTAATGAAAAACTGTTTTTT. This translates into CASSTGSTNEKLFF.

In DNA, the CDR3 is TGTGCCAGCAGTGAGTGGCTAGCGGCGAACACCGGGGAGCTGTTTTTT. It encodes CASSEWLAANTGELFF. V and J are TRBV2 and TRBJ2-2; 7 bases agree with TRBD2. This CDR3 contains 16 residues. With V trimmed by 3 bases and J by 0 bases, 4 bases remained unmatched. The germline V gene encodes CDR1 SNHLY and CDR2 FYNNEI.

This clone was recorded a few times. CDR3 in amino acids: CASSISQGGQPQHF. DNA of the CDR3: TGTGCCAGTAGTATAAGTCAGGGCGGTCAGCCCCAGCATTTT. The rearrangement joins TRBV19 to TRBJ1-5; D is possibly TRBD1 (5 bases). This CDR3 comprises 14 residues. Trimming stripped 2 bases from V and 6 bases from J, with 11 bases between. Germline V lookup: CDR1 LNHDA, CDR2 SQIVND (reference sequence).

V and J are TRBV20-1 and TRBJ2-5, with D unclear. The V gene lost 3 bases and the J gene lost 6 bases, with 8 bases spanning the gap. The CDR3 is 11 amino acids. Germline assignment: CDR1 DFQATT and CDR2 SNEGSKA (reference sequence). CDR3 sequence reads: CSARASKTQYF. The CDR3 DNA reads as TGCAGTGCTAGGGCTAGTAAGACCCAGTACTTC.

The chain employs TRBV6-1 and TRBJ2-5, with D perhaps matching TRBD2 (5 bases). V was clipped by 5 bases and J by 0 bases, with 10 bases between them. This CDR3 has 14 residues. Germline CDR1 is MNHNS and CDR2 is SASEGT. The CDR3: CASSTGLYQETQYF. CDR3 sequence (DNA): TGTGCCAGCAGTACTGGACTGTACCAAGAGACCCAGTACTTC.

The chain employs TRBV4-2 and TRBJ2-5; 12 bases align to TRBD2. J lost 5 bases, V lost 3 bases, and 10 bases had no gene match. Germline CDR1 reads LGHNA; CDR2 reads YNFKEQ. CDR3 size: 17 residues. The CDR3 region is CASSQVTSGGFSETQYF. In nucleotides, the CDR3 is TGTGCCAGCAGCCAGGTCACTAGCGGGGGGTTTAGTGAGACCCAGTACTTC.

The chain combines TRBV2 with TRBJ2-7; 10 bases agree with TRBD2. This CDR3 contains 14 residues. Trimming at V came to 7 bases and at J to 0 bases, leaving 3 bases not matched to a gene. Germline V gives CDR1 SNHLY, CDR2 FYNNEI. The CDR3, as DNA: TGTGCCAGCACTCGACTAGCGGGCTCCTACGAGCAGTACTTC. Translating gives CASTRLAGSYEQYF. Full variable domain (outside the CDR3, taken from reference TRBV2 and TRBJ2-7): EPEVTQTPSHQVTQMGQEVILRCVPISNHLYFYWYRQILGQKVEFLVSFYNNEISEKSEIFDDQFSVERPDGSNFTLKIRSTKLEDSAMYFCASTRLAGSYEQYFGPGTRLTVT.

This rearrangement joins TRBV28 to TRBJ2-3; possibly TRBD1 for D (6 bases). The CDR3 runs to 13 residues. The germline V and J ends were trimmed by 7 bases and 3 bases, with 11 bases remaining between them. Germline CDR1 is MDHEN and CDR2 is SYDVKM. This chain's CDR3 is CASTYRATDTQYF. DNA of the CDR3: TGTGCCAGCACGTACAGGGCTACAGATACGCAGTATTTT.

This clone was counted between two and nine times. The chain employs TRBV4-1 and TRBJ1-5; D not certain. This CDR3 spans 16 amino acids. Trimming took off 1 base at V and 5 bases at J, with 15 bases between the two ends. Germline CDR1 is MGHRA and CDR2 is YSYEKL. The CDR3 sequence: CASSQGRGYSDQPQHF. The CDR3 nucleotides are TGCGCCAGCAGCCAAGGGAGAGGGTATAGTGATCAGCCCCAGCATTTT.

This clone was detected a few times. This sequence joins TRBV10-1 and TRBJ1-3; D is perhaps TRBD1 (5 bases). The CDR3 is 14 residues long. V was clipped by 6 bases and J by 0 bases, with 9 bases between them. Germline V gene sequence: CDR1 WNHNN, CDR2 SYGVQD (reference sequence). The CDR3 DNA reads as TGCGCCAGCAGACCCGACAGCTCTGGAAACACCATATATTTT. It is translated as CASRPDSSGNTIYF.

The V call is TRBV2, the J call TRBJ2-3; D is possibly TRBD2 (6 bases). This CDR3 is built from 14 residues. V lost 2 bases, J lost 2 bases, and 8 bases lay in between. The germline gives CDR1 SNHLY, CDR2 FYNNEI. CDR3 in amino acids: CASSERTITDTQYF. In DNA, the CDR3 is TGTGCCAGCAGTGAACGGACTATCACAGATACGCAGTATTTT.

CDR3 coding DNA: TGTGCCAGTAGTAGTCTTAGCGGGGGGTGGACAGATACGCAGTATTTT. Translation gives CASSSLSGGWTDTQYF. The chain links TRBV19 to TRBJ2-3; 10 bases align to TRBD2. The trim removed 4 bases at V and 3 bases at J, leaving 7 bases unmatched. This CDR3 spans 16 amino acids. The germline V gene encodes CDR1 LNHDA and CDR2 SQIVND (reference sequence). Variable domain in full (rest from reference TRBV19 and TRBJ2-3): DGGITQSPKYLFRKEGQNVTLSCEQNLNHDAMYWYRQDPGQGLRLIYYSQIVNDFQKGDIAEGYSVSREKKESFPLTVTSAQKNPTAFYLCASSSLSGGWTDTQYFGPGTRLTVL.

This sequence joins TRBV5-6 and TRBJ2-1, with D maybe TRBD2 (5 bases). The germline gives CDR1 SGHDT, CDR2 YYEEEE. This CDR3 spans 12 amino acids. The V and J ends lost 6 bases and 5 bases respectively, with 9 bases between them. CDR3 DNA: TGTGCCAGCAACGGACTGGACAATGAGCAGTTCTTC. Translating gives CASNGLDNEQFF.

V and J are TRBV29-1 and TRBJ1-4; D is perhaps TRBD1 (5 bases). V was clipped by 0 bases and J by 7 bases, with 15 bases between them. Germline V gene data show CDR1 as SQVTM and CDR2 as ANQGSEA. The CDR3 totals 15 residues. The CDR3 DNA reads TGCAGCGTTGAAGATGAGGGCAGGGAGGGTGAAAAACTGTTTTTT. Protein sequence: CSVEDEGREGEKLFF.

CDR3 nucleotide sequence: TGTGCCAGCTCAGGGGGACGAGCGGGGCAGCCCCAGCATTTT. Protein sequence: CASSGGRAGQPQHF. V and J are TRBV18 and TRBJ1-5; TRBD1 might be the D (5 bases). This CDR3 comprises 14 residues. Trimming stripped 5 bases from V and 7 bases from J, with 15 bases between. Germline V gives CDR1 KGHSH, CDR2 LQKENI.

V usage is TRBV21-1 and J usage is TRBJ2-2; TRBD1 is the table's D call and was not checked against the DNA. TRBV21-1 is reported as a pseudogene. The CDR3 consists of 15 residues. Here the CDR3 reads CASSPRTGNSGELFF. CDR3 in DNA: TGTGCCAGCAGCCCCCGGACAGGGAATAGCGGGGAGCTGTTTTTT.

The table lists this clone with a few counts. This chain connects TRBV28 to TRBJ2-7, with D possibly matching TRBD1 (6 bases). CDR3 length: 12 amino acids. Germline assignment: CDR1 MDHEN and CDR2 SYDVKM. Trimming removed 7 bases at V and 2 bases at J, with 9 bases between. CDR3 residues: CASTDSTYEQYF. CDR3 DNA: TGTGCCAGCACGGACAGTACCTACGAGCAGTACTTC.

This chain joins TRBV27 and TRBJ1-2, with 9 bases aligning to TRBD1. The ends lost 3 bases at V and 5 bases at J; junction bases unmatched: 10. This CDR3 contains 16 residues. The germline V gene has CDR1 MNHEY and CDR2 SMNVEV (reference sequence). The CDR3 DNA is TGTGCCAGCAGTTTGGCCACAGGGGGCGCGAGTTATGGCTACACCTTC. Translated: CASSLATGGASYGYTF.

The rearrangement joins TRBV11-3 to TRBJ2-1; 7 bases fit TRBD1. The CDR3 loop spans 14 amino acids. V lost 8 bases, J lost 3 bases, and 7 bases stayed unmatched. Germline V gene lookup returns CDR1 SGHNT and CDR2 YENEEA. In DNA form, the CDR3 reads TGTGCCAGCTCGAAAGGACAGGTCTACAATGAGCAGTTCTTC. Its protein product is CASSKGQVYNEQFF.

The chain employs TRBV5-1 and TRBJ2-3, with D perhaps matching TRBD1 (6 bases). The CDR3 runs to 12 residues. Germline V CDR1 and CDR2: SGHRS, YFSETQ. Trimming removed 7 bases at V and 4 bases at J, with 10 bases between. CDR3 protein: CASGQGSDTQYF. The DNA of the CDR3 is TGCGCCAGCGGCCAGGGGTCAGATACGCAGTATTTT.

The gene calls are TRBV27 and TRBJ1-1; D ambiguous. There are 15 residues in the CDR3. CDR1 MNHEY and CDR2 SMNVEV come from the germline V gene (reference sequence). The V end was cut by 4 bases, the J end by 5 bases, with 17 bases between. Here the CDR3 reads CASSSLRVSKTEAFF. CDR3 in DNA: TGTGCCAGCAGTTCCCTGAGGGTGTCTAAGACTGAAGCTTTCTTT.